This T cell receptor (beta chain) was recorded in a study of neurological immune-mediated disorders (dated by TCRdb to between 2018 and 2021). Study-wide context: Among the approximately 34 multiple sclerosis patients, approximately 31 had relapsing-remitting MS and 3 had secondary progressive MS. The study compared peripheral blood TCR-beta repertoires of HTLV-I-associated myelopathy (HAM/TSP) patients, multiple sclerosis patients and healthy controls using UMI-based sequencing. Alongside PBMC samples, the set of some 100 TCR-beta libraries contained longitudinal samples, technical triplicates, and paired CD4+ and CD8+ T-cell subsets that had been sorted. The cohort was made up of approximately 65 subjects, consisting of some 15 HAM/TSP patients, 35 or so multiple sclerosis patients and 20 healthy controls.

cDNA was synthesized by template-switch 5'RACE using a primer carrying a 10-nucleotide random unique molecular identifier by which each TCR transcript was tagged. Over 180 million TCR-beta sequences, covering 15-18 subjects, were produced in each sequencing run. The RNeasy kit was used for extraction of total RNA. TCR-beta VDJ regions were amplified with primers for the TCR constant region and the 5'RACE anchor, using the KAPA Real-time Library Amplification kit. Sample indexes and Illumina adaptors were added in a first PCR, and a second PCR then increased library yield. After purification with Ampure beads, the TCR product of roughly 650 bp was size-selected on a 2% E-gel SizeSelection system. Library quality was checked on a Bioanalyzer, concentration was measured with Qubit, and libraries were quantified with the Kapa Library Quantification kit before pooling. Libraries were sequenced paired-end 2 x 150 bp on an Illumina HiSeq 2500. To increase sequence diversity, 25-30% phiX was spiked into each library pool. The authors' analysis ran thus. The quality-filtered reads were processed with the UMI-based MiGEC pipeline, whose error correction step removed more than 80% of the raw TCR sequences. VDJ genes were aligned to IMGT germline references, and each clonotype was defined by a unique CDR3 amino acid sequence together with V-J genes. Clonal expansion, Shannon diversity and CDR3 relatedness (CalcPairwiseDistances, ClusterSamples) were evaluated with VDJtools, and phylogenetic trees were built with CLCbio workbench. Clones with at least 8 unique UMIs were defined as expanded, with this threshold being based on coefficient-of-variation modelling across technical triplicates. TCRdb reran the public reads through fastp at Q25 and MiXCR, keeping productive beta chains. Each entry merges the rows of one CDR3 protein and shows their most common DNA and genes. The V and J calls and clone size are TCRdb's, not the authors'. For this sample the table gives over 35,000 distinct CDR3 sequences, of which 3.5% to 5.5% were detected only once. The ten largest account for about 6% of the sample.

CDR3 length: 16 amino acids, cysteine to phenylalanine. Left in the record is the CDR3 DNA by itself, 48 bases read in frame from the first base. Clipping removes 1 base from V and 4 bases from J, with 7 as the unmatched junction base count. Looking up the germline V gene yields CDR1 SGHVS and CDR2 FQNEAQ. Libraries from unsorted PBMCs were made from 2 million PBMCs kept in RNAlater at -80 degrees C until RNA extraction. Multiple sclerosis patients were enrolled in a US clinical protocol under which disease progression was evaluated by magnetic resonance imaging. PBMCs were separated from peripheral blood using Ficoll-Hypaque density gradient centrifugation and then cryopreserved in liquid nitrogen. This clonotype was counted a few times. The specificity of this receptor is unknown. Per-base quality was not reported, and no clone a single base away is much larger than it. The study at large found these results: No clinical or MRI features were associated with the MS cluster, and the authors said that larger cohorts are needed. TCR clonal expansion was highest in HAM/TSP patients and lowest in MS patients, with MS patients falling below even healthy controls. No identical CDR3 amino acid sequences were found to be shared among expanded clones across subjects, suggesting that TCR-beta repertoires were private in all groups. In phylogenetic analysis, the repertoires of 18 of 34 MS patients grouped into a cluster of related CDR3 sequences, which suggests a possible signature at the repertoire level.

Input material: PBMCs. This sequence uses TRBV7-8 and TRBJ1-2, with 9 middle bases fitting TRBD1. This TCR came from a woman aged 55-69 years with multiple sclerosis. The sequence in DNA is TGTGCCAGCAGCTTAGTTACAGGGGGCGCGGGCTATGGCTACACCTTC. It translates as CASSLVTGGAGYGYTF.